The source of this T cell receptor (beta chain) is a study of CD8 T cells in Susac syndrome (dated by TCRdb to the late 2010s). Context from the whole study: The study used repertoire sequencing to test whether antigen drove CD8+ T cell activation and differentiation in Susac syndrome.

RNA was extracted using the RNeasy kit, and about 0.45 to 1 ug of the RNA was reverse transcribed with random hexamers. TCR beta CDR3 regions were amplified with the immunoSEQ multiplex PCR assay covering 54 Vbeta and 13 Jbeta segments. Bias from PCR amplification was corrected by using a synthetic template baseline for primer optimization and for computational correction. Per the authors' processing: Reads were annotated to V, D and J genes according to IMGT and were analyzed with immunoSEQ Analyzer, with only productive sequences retained. To calculate clonality, Shannon entropy was normalized by log2 of the number of productive unique sequences and then subtracted from one. Public and private clones were assessed among the 100 most prevalent clones of each patient and control. Clones were defined as Susac-specific if absent from the healthy and MS cohorts, from approximately 1,100 published viral clones and from other ImmuneACCESS disease sequences. Using fastp at Q25 and MiXCR, TCRdb reprocessed the public reads and kept productive beta chains. Each record represents a unique CDR3 protein, reported with the most common genes and DNA among its rows. The V and J calls were determined by TCRdb, not by the authors. This sample lists under 200,000 distinct CDR3 sequences; over 85% were detected once. The ten largest clones add up to 0.1% of the sample.

Peripheral blood CD8+ and CD4+ T cells from healthy donors, Susac syndrome patients and multiple sclerosis patients were profiled using high-throughput TCR beta sequencing. Healthy donors were included as age- and sex-matched controls. Bulk CD8+ and CD4+ T cells were purified by magnetic negative isolation, whereas CD8+ TEMRA cells were enriched by FACS. Blood was drawn into EDTA tubes, processed within 24 hours, and PBMCs were isolated by density gradient centrifugation. PBMCs intended for TCR sequencing were cryopreserved in liquid nitrogen and were subsequently thawed in a 37 degrees C water bath. Purity of sorted or isolated CD4+, CD8+ and CD8+ TEMRA cells was at least 90%. The research as a whole found: The TCR sequencing and HLA analysis was acknowledged to have included a relatively small number of individuals.

For this clonotype: Its cognate antigen has yet to be identified. There are no base qualities to consult, and no much larger clone falls within one base.

The receptor comes from a human donor in good health. Sequencing was done on a sample of CD4+ T cells from PBMCs.

The DNA reads TGCGCCAGCAGCCCCGGTGGGGCGGGGGGGATCAGGAATGAGCAGTTCTTC. Translated, it reads CASSPGGAGGIRNEQFF. The sequence is built from TRBV4-1 and TRBJ2-1; TRBD2 lines up with 9 middle nucleotides. There are 17 amino acids in the CDR3, from cysteine to phenylalanine inclusive. This entry keeps only the CDR3 DNA: 51 bases, framed from base 1. As encoded in the germline V gene, CDR1 is MGHRA while CDR2 is YSYEKL. Unmatched junction bases come to 14, with V trimmed by 4 bases and J by 7 bases.